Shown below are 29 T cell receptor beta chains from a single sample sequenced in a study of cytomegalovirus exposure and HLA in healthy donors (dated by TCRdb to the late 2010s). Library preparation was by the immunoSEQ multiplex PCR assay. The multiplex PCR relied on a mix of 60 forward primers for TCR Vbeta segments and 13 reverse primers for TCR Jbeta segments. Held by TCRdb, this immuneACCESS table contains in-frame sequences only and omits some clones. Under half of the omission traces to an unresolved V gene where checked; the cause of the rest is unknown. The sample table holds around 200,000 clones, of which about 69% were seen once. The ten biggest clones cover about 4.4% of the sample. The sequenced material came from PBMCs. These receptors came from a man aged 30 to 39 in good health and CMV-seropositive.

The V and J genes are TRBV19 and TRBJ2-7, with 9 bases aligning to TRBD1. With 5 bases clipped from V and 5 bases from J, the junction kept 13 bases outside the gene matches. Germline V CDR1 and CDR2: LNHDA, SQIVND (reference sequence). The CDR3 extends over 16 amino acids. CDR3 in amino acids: CASSLLPGQGVHEQYF. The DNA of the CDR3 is TGTGCCAGTAGTCTTCTCCCGGGACAGGGAGTCCACGAGCAGTACTTC. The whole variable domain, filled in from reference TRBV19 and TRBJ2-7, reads DGGITQSPKYLFRKEGQNVTLSCEQNLNHDAMYWYRQDPGQGLRLIYYSQIVNDFQKGDIAEGYSVSREKKESFPLTVTSAQKNPTAFYLCASSLLPGQGVHEQYFGPGTRLTVT.

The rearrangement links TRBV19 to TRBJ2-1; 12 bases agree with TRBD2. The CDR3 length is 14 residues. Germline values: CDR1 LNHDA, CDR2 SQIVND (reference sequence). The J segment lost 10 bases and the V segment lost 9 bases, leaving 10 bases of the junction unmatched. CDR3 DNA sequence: TGTGCCAGCAGCCCTAGCGGGAGGGCCCTGGAGCAGTTCTTC. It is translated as CASSPSGRALEQFF.

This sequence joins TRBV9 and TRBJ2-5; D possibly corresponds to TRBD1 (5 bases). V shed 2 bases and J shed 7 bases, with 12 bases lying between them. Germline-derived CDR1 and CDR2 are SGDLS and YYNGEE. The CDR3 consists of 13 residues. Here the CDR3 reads CASSVTMQGTQYF. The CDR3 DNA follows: TGTGCCAGCAGCGTTACAATGCAGGGGACCCAGTACTTC. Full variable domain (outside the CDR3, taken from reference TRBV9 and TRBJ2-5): DSGVTQTPKHLITATGQRVTLRCSPRSGDLSVYWYQQSLDQGLQFLIQYYNGEERAKGNILERFSAQQFPDLHSELNLSSLELGDSALYFCASSVTMQGTQYFGPGTRLLVL.

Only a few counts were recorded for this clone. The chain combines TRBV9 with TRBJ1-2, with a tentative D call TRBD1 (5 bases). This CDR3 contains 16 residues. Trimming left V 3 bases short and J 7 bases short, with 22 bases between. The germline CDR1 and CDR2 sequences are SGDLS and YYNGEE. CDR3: CASSAPKWGGSGGYTF. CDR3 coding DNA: TGTGCCAGCAGCGCCCCAAAGTGGGGGGGATCGGGTGGCTACACCTTC.

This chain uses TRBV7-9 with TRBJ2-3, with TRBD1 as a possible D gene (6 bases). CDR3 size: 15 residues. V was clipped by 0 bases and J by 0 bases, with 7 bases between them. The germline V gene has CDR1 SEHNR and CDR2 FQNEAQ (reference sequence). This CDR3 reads CASSLATGSTDTQYF. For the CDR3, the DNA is TGTGCCAGCAGCTTAGCAACAGGGAGCACAGATACGCAGTATTTT.

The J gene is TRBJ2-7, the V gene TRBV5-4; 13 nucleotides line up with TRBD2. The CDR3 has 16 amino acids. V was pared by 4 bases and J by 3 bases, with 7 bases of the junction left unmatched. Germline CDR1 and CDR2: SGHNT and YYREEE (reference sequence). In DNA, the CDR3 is TGTGCCAGCAGCCCTGGGACTAGCGGGACCTACTACGAGCAGTACTTC. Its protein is CASSPGTSGTYYEQYF.

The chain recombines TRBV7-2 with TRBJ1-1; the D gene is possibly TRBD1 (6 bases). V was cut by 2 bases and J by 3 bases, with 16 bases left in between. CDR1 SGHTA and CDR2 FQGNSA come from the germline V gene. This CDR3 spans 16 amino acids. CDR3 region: CASSLRGGAGHTEAFF. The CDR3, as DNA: TGTGCCAGCAGCTTAAGGGGGGGGGCGGGACACACTGAAGCTTTCTTT.

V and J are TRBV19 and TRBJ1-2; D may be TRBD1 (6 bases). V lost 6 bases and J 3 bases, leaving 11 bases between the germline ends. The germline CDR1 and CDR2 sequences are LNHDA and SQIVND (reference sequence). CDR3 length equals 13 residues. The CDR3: CASRPGEDYGYTF. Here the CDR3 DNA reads TGTGCCAGTAGACCAGGGGAAGACTATGGCTACACCTTC.

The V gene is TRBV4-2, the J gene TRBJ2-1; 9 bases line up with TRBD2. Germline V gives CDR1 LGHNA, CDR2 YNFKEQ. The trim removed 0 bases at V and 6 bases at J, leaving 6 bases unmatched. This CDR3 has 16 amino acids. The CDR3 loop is CASSQDLAGGRNEQFF. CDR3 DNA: TGTGCCAGCAGCCAAGATCTCGCGGGGGGGCGCAATGAGCAGTTCTTC.

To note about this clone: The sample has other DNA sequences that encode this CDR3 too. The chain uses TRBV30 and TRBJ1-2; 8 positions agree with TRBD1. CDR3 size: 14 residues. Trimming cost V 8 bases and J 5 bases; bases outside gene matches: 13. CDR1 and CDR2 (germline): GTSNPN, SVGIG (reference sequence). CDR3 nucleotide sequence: TGTGCCGTAACAGCAGCGGGACAGGCTTATGGCTACACCTTC. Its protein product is CAVTAAGQAYGYTF.

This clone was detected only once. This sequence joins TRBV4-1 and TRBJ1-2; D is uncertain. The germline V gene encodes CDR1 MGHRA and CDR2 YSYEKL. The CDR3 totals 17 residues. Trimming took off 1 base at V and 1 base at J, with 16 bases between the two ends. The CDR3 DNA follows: TGCGCCAGCAGCCAAGTTGTCACAGCAGAAATTAACTATGGCTACACCTTC. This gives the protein CASSQVVTAEINYGYTF.

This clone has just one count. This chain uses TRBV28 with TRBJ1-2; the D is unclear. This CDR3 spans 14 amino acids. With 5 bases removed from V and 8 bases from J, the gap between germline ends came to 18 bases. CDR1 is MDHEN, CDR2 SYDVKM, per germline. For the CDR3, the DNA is TGTGCCAGCAGTGGCCCCGGGAGGGCCCAAGGCTACACCTTC. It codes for CASSGPGRAQGYTF.

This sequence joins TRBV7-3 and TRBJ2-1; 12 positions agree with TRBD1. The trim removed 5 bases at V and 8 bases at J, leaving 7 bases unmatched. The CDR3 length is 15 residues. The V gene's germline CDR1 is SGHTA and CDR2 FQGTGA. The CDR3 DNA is TGTGCCAGCAGCCCCGGGACAGGGGGCATGTATGAGCAGTTCTTC. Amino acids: CASSPGTGGMYEQFF.

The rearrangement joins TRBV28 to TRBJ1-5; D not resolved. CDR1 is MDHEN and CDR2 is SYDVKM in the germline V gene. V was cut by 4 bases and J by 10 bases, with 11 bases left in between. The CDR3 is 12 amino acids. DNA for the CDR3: TGTGCCAGCAGTTCCCCCCCATCCCCCCAGCATTTT. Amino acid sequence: CASSSPPSPQHF. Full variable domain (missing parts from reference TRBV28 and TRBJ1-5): DVKVTQSSRYLVKRTGEKVFLECVQDMDHENMFWYRQDPGLGLRLIYFSYDVKMKEKGDIPEGYSVSREKKERFSLILESASTNQTSMYLCASSSPPSPQHFGDGTRLSIL.

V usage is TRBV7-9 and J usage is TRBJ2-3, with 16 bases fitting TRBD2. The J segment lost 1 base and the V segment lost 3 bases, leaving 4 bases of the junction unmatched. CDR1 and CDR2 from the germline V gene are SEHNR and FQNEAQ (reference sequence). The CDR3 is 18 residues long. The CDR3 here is CASSLGLAGGSGTDTQYF. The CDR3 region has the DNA TGTGCCAGCAGCTTGGGACTAGCGGGAGGGAGCGGCACAGATACGCAGTATTTT. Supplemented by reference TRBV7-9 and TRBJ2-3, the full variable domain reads DTGVSQNPRHKITKRGQNVTFRCDPISEHNRLYWYRQTLGQGPEFLTYFQNEAQLEKSRLLSDRFSAERPKGSFSTLEIQRTEQGDSAMYLCASSLGLAGGSGTDTQYFGPGTRLTVL.

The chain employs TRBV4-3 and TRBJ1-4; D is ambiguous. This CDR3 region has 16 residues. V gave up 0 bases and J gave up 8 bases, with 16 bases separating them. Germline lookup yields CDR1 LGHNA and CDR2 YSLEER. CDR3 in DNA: TGCGCCAGCAGCCAAGATGGGGAAGCAACGGGGGAAAAACTGTTTTTT. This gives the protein CASSQDGEATGEKLFF.

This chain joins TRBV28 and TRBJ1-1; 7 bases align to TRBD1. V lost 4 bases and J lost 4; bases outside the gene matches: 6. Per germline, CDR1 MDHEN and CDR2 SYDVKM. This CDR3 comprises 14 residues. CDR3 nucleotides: TGTGCCAGCAGTTCCCCAGGGGGAGGCACTGAAGCTTTCTTT. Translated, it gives CASSSPGGGTEAFF.

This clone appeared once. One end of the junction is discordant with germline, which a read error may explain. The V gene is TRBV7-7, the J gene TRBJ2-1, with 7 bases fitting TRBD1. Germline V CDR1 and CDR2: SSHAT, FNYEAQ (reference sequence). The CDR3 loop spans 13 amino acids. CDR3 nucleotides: TGTGCTAGCAGCACCCGACAGGGCAATGAGCAGTTCTTC. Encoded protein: CASSTRQGNEQFF.

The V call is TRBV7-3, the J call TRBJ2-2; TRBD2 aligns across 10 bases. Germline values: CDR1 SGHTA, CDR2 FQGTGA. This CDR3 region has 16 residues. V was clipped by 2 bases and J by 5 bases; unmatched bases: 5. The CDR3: CASSLLLAGVTGELFF. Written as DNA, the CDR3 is TGTGCCAGCAGCTTACTTCTAGCGGGGGTTACCGGGGAGCTGTTTTTT.

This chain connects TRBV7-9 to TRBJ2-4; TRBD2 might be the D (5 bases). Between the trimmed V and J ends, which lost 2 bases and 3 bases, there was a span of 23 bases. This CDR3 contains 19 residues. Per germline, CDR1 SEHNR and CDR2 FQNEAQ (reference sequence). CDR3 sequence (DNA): TGTGCCAGCAGCTTAAGGTCAGAGACCCCGAGGGAGTTCAAAAACATTCAGTACTTC. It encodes CASSLRSETPREFKNIQYF.

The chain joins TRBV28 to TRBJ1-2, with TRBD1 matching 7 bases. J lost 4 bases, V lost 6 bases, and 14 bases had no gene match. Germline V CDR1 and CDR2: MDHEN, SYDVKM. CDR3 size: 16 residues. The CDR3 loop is CASSILLETGIYGYTF. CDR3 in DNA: TGTGCCAGCAGCATATTACTGGAGACAGGGATCTATGGCTACACCTTC.

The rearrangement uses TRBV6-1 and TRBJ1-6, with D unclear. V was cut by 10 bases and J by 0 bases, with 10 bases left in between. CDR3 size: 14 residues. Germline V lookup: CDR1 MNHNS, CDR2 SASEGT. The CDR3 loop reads CATGESSYNSPLHF. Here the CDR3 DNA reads TGTGCCACCGGGGAGAGCTCCTATAATTCACCCCTCCACTTT.

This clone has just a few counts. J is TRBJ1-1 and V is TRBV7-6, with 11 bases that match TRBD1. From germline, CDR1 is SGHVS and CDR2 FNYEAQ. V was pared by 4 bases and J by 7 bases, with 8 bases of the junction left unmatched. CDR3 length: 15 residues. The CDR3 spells CASSSPDRGRNEAFF. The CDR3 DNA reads TGTGCCAGCAGCTCACCGGACAGGGGGCGGAATGAAGCTTTCTTT.

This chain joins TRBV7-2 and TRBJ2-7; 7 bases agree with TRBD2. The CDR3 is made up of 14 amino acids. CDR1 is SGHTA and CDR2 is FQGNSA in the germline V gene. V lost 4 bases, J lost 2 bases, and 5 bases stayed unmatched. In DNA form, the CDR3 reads TGTGCCAGCAGCTCCACTAGCGATACCTACGAGCAGTACTTC. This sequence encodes CASSSTSDTYEQYF.

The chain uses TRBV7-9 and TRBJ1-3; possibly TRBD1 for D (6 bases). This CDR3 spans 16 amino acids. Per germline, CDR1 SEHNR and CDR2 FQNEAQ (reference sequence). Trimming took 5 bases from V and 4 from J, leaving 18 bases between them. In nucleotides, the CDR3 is TGTGCCAGCAGCGCCCGGGGGGGGGCACTCGGAAACACCATATATTTT. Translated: CASSARGGALGNTIYF.

The CDR3 nucleotides read TGTGCCAGCAGCACATATAGGGGTTACAAGCAGTACTTC. Residues: CASSTYRGYKQYF. This rearrangement joins TRBV11-1 to TRBJ2-7; possibly TRBD1 for D (5 bases). V was cut by 5 bases and J by 8 bases, with 16 bases left in between. There are 13 residues in the CDR3. The germline V gene encodes CDR1 SGHAT and CDR2 FQDESV (reference sequence). Complete variable domain (other parts from reference TRBV11-1 and TRBJ2-7): EAEVAQSPRYKITEKSQAVAFWCDPISGHATLYWYRQILGQGPELLVQFQDESVVDDSQLPKDRFSAERLKGVDSTLKIQPAELGDSAMYLCASSTYRGYKQYFGPGTRLTVT.

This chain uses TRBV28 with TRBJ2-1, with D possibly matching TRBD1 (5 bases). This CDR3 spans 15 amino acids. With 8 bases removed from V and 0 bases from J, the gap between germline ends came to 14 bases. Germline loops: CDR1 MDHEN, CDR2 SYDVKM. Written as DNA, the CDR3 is TGTGCCAGCTCTTCCAGACAGTCCTCCTACAATGAGCAGTTCTTC. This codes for CASSSRQSSYNEQFF.

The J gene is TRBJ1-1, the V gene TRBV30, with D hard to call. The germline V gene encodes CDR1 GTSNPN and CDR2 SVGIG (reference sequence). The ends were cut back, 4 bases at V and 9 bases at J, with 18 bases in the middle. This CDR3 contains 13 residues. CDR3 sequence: CAWNRVPEGQAFF. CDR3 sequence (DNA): TGTGCCTGGAATCGGGTCCCCGAAGGCCAAGCTTTCTTT.

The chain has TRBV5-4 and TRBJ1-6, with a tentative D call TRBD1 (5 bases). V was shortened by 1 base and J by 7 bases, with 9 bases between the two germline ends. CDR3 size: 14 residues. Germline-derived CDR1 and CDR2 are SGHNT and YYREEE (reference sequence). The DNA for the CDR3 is TGTGCCAGCAGCTTGAGGGGTTCCAATTCACCCCTCCACTTT. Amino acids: CASSLRGSNSPLHF.